This T cell receptor (beta chain) was identified in a study of spatial heterogeneity in lung cancer (dated by TCRdb to about 2019). General notes on the study: Beta-chain transcripts were consistently detected in greater numbers than alpha-chain transcripts, which likely reflected higher beta-chain transcript abundance. In the raw uncorrected reads, each unique combination of TCR and UMI appeared more than ten times on average. Nonsynonymous mutation counts, determined by whole-exome sequencing of tumor tissue, were related to TCR repertoire features. Both alpha and beta chains were TCR-sequenced in samples taken at surgery, namely 220 tumor regions, 62 to 70 matched nontumor lung samples and about 54 PBMC samples. TCR transcript counts in tumor regions correlated strongly with a T cell transcriptional module score from matched bulk RNA-seq. The study quantitatively compared TCR alpha and beta repertoires across multiple tumor regions, matched nontumor lung and blood in non-small cell lung cancer.

The protocol used for the library was 5' RACE. Sequenced on a NextSeq 500. In the TCR library protocol, a unique molecular identifier was attached to each TCR cDNA molecule so that PCR and sequencing errors could be corrected. On the study's bioinformatics: Decombinator tools were used for TCR identification, UMI-based error correction and CDR3 extraction. Expanded TCRs were defined as those above a frequency of 2 per 1,000, corresponding to the top 1% of the tumor frequency distribution. Expanded tumor TCRs statistically deemed absent (corrected P<0.05) from at least one tumor region were classed as regional, and all other expanded tumor TCRs were classed as ubiquitous. Renyi diversity was computed with the R vegan package after each repertoire had been subsampled 100 times to 5,000 TCRs. CDR3 similarity networks were constructed using string-kernel similarity of amino acid triplets, with links drawn between CDR3s whose pairwise similarity was above 0.82. In TCRdb, the public reads were trimmed at Q25 with fastp and aligned with MiXCR, with productive beta chains retained. Rows are unified per CDR3 protein, each entry keeping the most common DNA and genes. The V and J calls were determined by TCRdb, not by the authors. Present in this sample are about 9,400 distinct CDR3 sequences, about 6.3% of which were seen just once. The top ten clones comprise over 9% of the sample.

The sample's time point label is to be understood as: sample taken at primary tumor resection. Samples were obtained from approximately 77 patients with early-stage, untreated non-small cell lung cancer from the lung TRACERx cohort. Whole RNA extracted from tumor and nontumor lung tissue, or from cryopreserved PBMC samples, was used for TCR sequencing without cell sorting. Only patients with enough RNA available from two or more tumor regions were chosen for TCR sequencing. A lung pathologist reviewed the tumor and adjacent nontumor lung specimens before the specimens were selected. This clonotype is termed medium-sized (0.01 to 0.1%). It lacks a known antigen. No much larger clone is present one base from it, and per-base qualities are unavailable. From cysteine to phenylalanine, the CDR3 is 13 amino acids long. The retained sequence is limited to the CDR3, 39 bases, with the frame set at the first base. A distance of 18 bases separates the germline ends of V and J, which lose 6 bases and 7 bases respectively. As encoded in the germline V gene (reference sequence), CDR1 is DFQATT while CDR2 is SNEGSKA.

The paper as a whole reports these results and caveats: Confirming at a functional level the hypothesis that regional TCRs recognize regional mutations was considered to require additional single-cell paired TCR alpha and beta sequencing. TCR-seq coverage of tumor T cells was estimated at only 7% to 8.5% for alpha chains and approximately 12% for beta chains. Counts of ubiquitous and regional expanded TCRs correlated with counts of ubiquitous and regional nonsynonymous mutations, respectively. The tumor nonsynonymous mutation count correlated with the number of expanded intratumoral alpha and beta TCRs.

The clonotype originates from a male donor with early-stage non-small cell lung cancer. Recombination joined TRBV20-1 with TRBJ1-1; TRBD1 is a possible D gene, resting on 5 matching bases. The starting material was lung tumor tissue, obtained at surgery. The base sequence is TGCAGTGCCCGTCGCCAGGGATGGAGTGAAGCTTTCTTT. This yields the protein CSARRQGWSEAFF.